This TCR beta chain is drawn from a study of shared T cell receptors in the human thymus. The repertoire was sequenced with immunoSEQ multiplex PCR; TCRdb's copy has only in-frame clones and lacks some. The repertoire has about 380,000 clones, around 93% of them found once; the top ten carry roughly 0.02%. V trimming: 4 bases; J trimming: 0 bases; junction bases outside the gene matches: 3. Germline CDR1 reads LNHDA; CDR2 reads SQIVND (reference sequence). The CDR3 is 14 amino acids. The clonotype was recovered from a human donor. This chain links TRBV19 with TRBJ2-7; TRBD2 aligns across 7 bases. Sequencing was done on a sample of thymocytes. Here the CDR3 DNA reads TGTGCCAGTAGTAAAGGCGGGAGCTCCTACGAGCAGTACTTC. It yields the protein CASSKGGSSYEQYF.